What follows describes a single T cell receptor (beta chain). Patients of the Seattle cohort, enrolled during active infection, were followed longitudinally. The germline CDR1 and CDR2 sequences are ENHRY and SYGVKD. Germline trimming cut 6 bases from V and 4 bases from J; bases unmatched to any gene: 8. This CDR3 comprises 14 residues. Original handling: Estimation of nucleated cell counts relied on the amplification of reference gene primers. Generated by immunoSEQ multiplex PCR, the TCRdb table keeps only in-frame clones and is missing some. Clonal size and the V and J genes are those of that table, whereas D and trimming came from the DNA. The sample holds approximately 170,000 clones; under 85% are singletons and the top ten take around 7.3%. These data belong to a study of blood T cell repertoires in COVID-19.

The chain links TRBV10-3 to TRBJ2-5, with 7 bases that match TRBD1. Material for sequencing was peripheral blood. This sequence was found in a woman in her 70s with COVID-19, enrolled during active disease. Written as DNA, the CDR3 is TGTGCCATCAGACCTGAAACAGGGGTAGAGACCCAGTACTTC. This codes for CAIRPETGVETQYF.